Listed here are 10 T cell receptor beta chains from one sample, sequenced in a study of naive and memory T cell subsets. Both TRBC1 and TRBC2 were covered by a beta constant-region primer of two equimolar oligonucleotides. Nested alpha and beta constant-region primers with the SP2 primer drove four PCR rounds on ligated cDNA. TCRdb redid the calling of the UMI-ligation and nested PCR reads with MiXCR, one entry per CDR3 protein. The sample lists over 65,000 distinct CDR3 sequences, approximately 9.2% occurring once. Sequencing was done on a sample of naive CD8+ T cells from blood. The source is a human donor in good health.

This clonotype occurred a few times. V and J are TRBV6-5 and TRBJ1-2, with 9 nucleotides matching TRBD1. Germline CDR1 is MNHEY and CDR2 is SVGAGI. V trimming: 2 bases; J trimming: 1 base; junction bases outside the gene matches: 8. The CDR3 spans 17 residues. The CDR3 loop reads CASSYLGQGIDNYGYTF. The CDR3 region has the DNA TGTGCCAGCAGTTACCTGGGACAGGGAATCGATAACTATGGCTACACCTTC.

The V and J genes are TRBV10-3 and TRBJ2-1; 8 bases are a match to TRBD2. After removal of 2 bases from V and 2 bases from J, the junction contained 8 bases not matched to a gene. This CDR3 has 17 residues. Germline loops: CDR1 ENHRY, CDR2 SYGVKD. CDR3 sequence: CAISEPSSGSPYNEQFF. The CDR3 DNA follows: TGTGCCATCAGTGAGCCTTCAAGCGGGAGCCCCTACAATGAGCAGTTCTTC.

This clonotype appeared many times. The chain joins TRBV27 to TRBJ2-1, with 7 bases lining up with TRBD2. The germline V gene encodes CDR1 MNHEY and CDR2 SMNVEV (reference sequence). The trim removed 6 bases at V and 2 bases at J, leaving 7 bases unmatched. The CDR3 loop spans 15 amino acids. The CDR3 nucleotides read TGTGCCAGCAGCCCCTACCTAGCGGCCTACAATGAGCAGTTCTTC. It specifies CASSPYLAAYNEQFF.

The chain employs TRBV6-5 and TRBJ2-7; 11 bases are a match to TRBD2. V lost 5 bases to trimming and J lost 7 bases; unmatched junction nucleotides: 10. Germline CDR1 and CDR2: MNHEY and SVGAGI. This CDR3 has 15 amino acids. CDR3: CASSVIAGGPLEQYF. DNA of the CDR3: TGTGCCAGCAGTGTCATAGCGGGAGGGCCCTTAGAGCAGTACTTC.

This clonotype was seen many times. This rearrangement joins TRBV4-3 to TRBJ1-2; the D gene is possibly TRBD1 (6 bases). Germline V gene sequence: CDR1 LGHNA, CDR2 YSLEER. The CDR3 contains 14 residues. V dropped 1 base and J dropped 2 bases, with 8 bases sitting between them. The CDR3 nucleotides are TGCGCCAGCAGCCAAGCAACAGGGAACTATGGCTACACCTTC. Translated: CASSQATGNYGYTF.

This clonotype has a count of ten or more. This chain links TRBV6-5 with TRBJ2-5, with D tentatively TRBD2 (5 bases). The CDR3 contains 17 residues. Germline assignment: CDR1 MNHEY and CDR2 SVGAGI. The V end lost 0 bases, the J end lost 2 bases, and 16 bases lay between the germline ends. CDR3 protein: CASSYSASGIGQETQYF. The CDR3, as DNA: TGTGCCAGCAGTTACTCGGCGAGCGGAATAGGGCAAGAGACCCAGTACTTC.

This clonotype was seen a few times. J is TRBJ2-1 and V is TRBV29-1; 10 bases align to TRBD2. Germline CDR1 SQVTM, CDR2 ANQGSEA. The CDR3 has 17 residues. The V and J ends lost 1 base and 4 bases, in that order; junction bases with no gene match: 10. The CDR3: CSVEAPNLAGAYNEQFF. The CDR3 DNA reads as TGCAGCGTTGAAGCCCCAAACCTAGCGGGAGCTTACAATGAGCAGTTCTTC.

The chain has TRBV4-3 and TRBJ2-7, with a tentative D call TRBD1 (6 bases). The germline V gene encodes CDR1 LGHNA and CDR2 YSLEER. The CDR3 length is 13 residues. The CDR3 bases are TGCAGCGTCGAAACAGGGTACTCCTACGAGCAGTACTTC. Translating it yields CSVETGYSYEQYF.

This clonotype has just a few counts. The CDR3 carries no conserved terminal phenylalanine or tryptophan, so it likely arises from a read error. The limits of the CDR3 on the DNA are not certain, so only TCRdb's listed CDR3 is given. The rearrangement uses TRBV12-3 or TRBV12-4 and TRBJ2-3; TRBD1 reflects the table's D call only, with no check against the DNA. The CDR3 is 11 amino acids long, termini counted. CDR3 sequence: CASSSGTLLFS.

The chain uses TRBV27 and TRBJ2-3, with 11 bases that match TRBD2. From germline, CDR1 is MNHEY and CDR2 SMNVEV (reference sequence). The CDR3 covers 17 residues. Losses at the gene ends were 5 bases for V and 4 bases for J; bases not matched to a gene: 11. CDR3 region: CASSPYSGRAIADTQYF. CDR3 nucleotide sequence: TGTGCCAGCAGTCCCTATAGCGGGAGGGCCATCGCAGATACGCAGTATTTT.